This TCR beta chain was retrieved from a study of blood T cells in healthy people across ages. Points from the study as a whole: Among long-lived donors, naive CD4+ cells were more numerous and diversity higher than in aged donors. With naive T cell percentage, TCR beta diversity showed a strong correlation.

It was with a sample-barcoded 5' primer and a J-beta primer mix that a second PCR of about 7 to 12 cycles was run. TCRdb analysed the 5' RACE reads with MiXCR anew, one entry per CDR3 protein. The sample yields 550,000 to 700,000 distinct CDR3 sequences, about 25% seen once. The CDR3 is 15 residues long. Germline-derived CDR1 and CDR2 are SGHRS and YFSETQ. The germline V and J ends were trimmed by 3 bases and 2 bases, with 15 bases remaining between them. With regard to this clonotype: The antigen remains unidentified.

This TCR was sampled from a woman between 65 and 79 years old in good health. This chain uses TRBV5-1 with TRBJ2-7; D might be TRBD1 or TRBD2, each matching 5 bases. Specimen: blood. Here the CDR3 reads CASSSQGVLAYEQYF. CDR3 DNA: TGCGCCAGCAGCTCCCAAGGGGTACTAGCCTACGAGCAGTACTTC.